Sequencing of this T cell receptor beta chain was carried out in a study of response to subunit inactivated influenza vaccine. The CDR3 has 13 amino acids. V was pared by 6 bases and J by 5 bases, with 16 bases between. Germline lookup yields CDR1 DFQATT and CDR2 SNEGSKA (reference sequence). TCRdb re-called the RT-PCR reads through MiXCR, storing one row per CDR3 protein. The sample holds over 800,000 distinct CDR3 sequences, 21% seen once. Comments on this clonotype: Its cognate antigen is unknown.

Whole-study findings and limits: Few new T cells, the authors suggested, are recruited by each seasonal influenza vaccination.

The V gene is TRBV20-1, the J gene TRBJ1-2; D is unresolved. Sequenced material: PBMCs from blood, taken about 5 days after vaccination. This TCR came from a man over 45 who received an inactivated influenza vaccine. The CDR3 loop is CSARPGSEYGYTF. DNA of the CDR3: TGCAGTGCGAGACCGGGGTCCGAGTATGGCTACACCTTC.